The clone carrying this T cell receptor beta chain was seen many times. What it recognizes is unknown. There are 14 residues in the CDR3. In germline, CDR1 is SGHDN, CDR2 FVKESK. The V gene lost 1 base and the J gene lost 8 bases, with 12 bases spanning the gap. This sample is drawn from a study of CD8+CD57+ T cells in acquired aplastic anemia. The overall study: An average of roughly 2.9 ug of DNA was obtained from sorted CD4+ and CD8+ cells. Notes on the study in general: Significant differences in CD8+ Simpson's diversity were not observed between patients and controls. Roughly 31 CD8+ CDR3 sequences were shared between patients and controls.

Profiling of TCR beta VDJ combinations and CDR3 sequences used genomic DNA as template. TCRdb ran MiXCR on the reads and lists one entry per CDR3 protein. Of 200,000 to 250,000 distinct CDR3 sequences listed, less than 75% are singletons. Those patients picked for sequencing had displayed CD8+CD57+ cell expansion on flow cytometry. Therapy had not been given to patients before blood sampling. Sequenced sample: sorted CD4+, CD8+, or CD8+CD57+ T cells (not recorded which) from PBMCs. The sequence was collected from a human donor with aplastic anemia. This rearrangement joins TRBV14 to TRBJ2-1; D ambiguous. The CDR3 DNA reads TGTGCCAGCAGCCAAGTACGGCAGCTGGATGAGCAGTTCTTC. It specifies CASSQVRQLDEQFF.